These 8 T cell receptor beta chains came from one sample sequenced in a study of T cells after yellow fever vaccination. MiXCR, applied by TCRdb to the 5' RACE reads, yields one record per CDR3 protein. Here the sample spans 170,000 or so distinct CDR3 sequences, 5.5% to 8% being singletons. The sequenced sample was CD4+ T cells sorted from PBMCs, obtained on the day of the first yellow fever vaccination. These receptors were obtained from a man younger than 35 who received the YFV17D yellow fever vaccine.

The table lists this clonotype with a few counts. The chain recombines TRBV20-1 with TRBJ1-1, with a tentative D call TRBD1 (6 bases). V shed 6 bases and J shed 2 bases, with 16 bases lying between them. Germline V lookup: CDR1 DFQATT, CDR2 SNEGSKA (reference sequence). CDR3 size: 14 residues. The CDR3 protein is CSAPRTVYNTEAFF. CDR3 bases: TGCAGTGCCCCGCGGACAGTTTATAACACTGAAGCTTTCTTT.

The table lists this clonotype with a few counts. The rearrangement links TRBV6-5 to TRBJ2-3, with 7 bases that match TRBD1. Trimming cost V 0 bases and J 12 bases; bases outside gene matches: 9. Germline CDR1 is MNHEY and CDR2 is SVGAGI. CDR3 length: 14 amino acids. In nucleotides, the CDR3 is TGTGCCAGCAGTTACTCGACAGGGTACGAACCTCAGTATTTT. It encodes CASSYSTGYEPQYF.

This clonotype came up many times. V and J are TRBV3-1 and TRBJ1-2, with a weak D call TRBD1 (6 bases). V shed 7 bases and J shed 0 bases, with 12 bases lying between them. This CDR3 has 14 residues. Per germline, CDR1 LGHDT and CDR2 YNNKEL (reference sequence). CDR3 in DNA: TGTGCCAGCACCGCAGACAGGTCTAACTATGGCTACACCTTC. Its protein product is CASTADRSNYGYTF.

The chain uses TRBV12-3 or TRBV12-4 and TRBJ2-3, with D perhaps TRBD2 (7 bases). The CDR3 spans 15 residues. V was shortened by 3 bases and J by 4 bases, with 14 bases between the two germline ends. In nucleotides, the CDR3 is TGTGCCAGCAGTTTGGGAGGGGGGATGGCAGATACGCAGTATTTT. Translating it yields CASSLGGGMADTQYF.

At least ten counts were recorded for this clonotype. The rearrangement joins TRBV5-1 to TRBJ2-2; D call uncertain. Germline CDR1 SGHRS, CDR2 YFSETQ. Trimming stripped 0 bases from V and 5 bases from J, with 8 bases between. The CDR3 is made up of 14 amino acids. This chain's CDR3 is CASSLAQTTGELFF. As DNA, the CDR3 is TGCGCCAGCAGCTTGGCACAAACAACCGGGGAGCTGTTTTTT.

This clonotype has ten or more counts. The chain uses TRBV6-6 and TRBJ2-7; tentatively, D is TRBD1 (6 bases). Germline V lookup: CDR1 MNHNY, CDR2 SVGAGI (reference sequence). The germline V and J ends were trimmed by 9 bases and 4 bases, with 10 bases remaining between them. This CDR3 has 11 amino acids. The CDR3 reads CASQQGYEQYV. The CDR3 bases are TGTGCCAGTCAACAGGGATACGAGCAGTACGTC.

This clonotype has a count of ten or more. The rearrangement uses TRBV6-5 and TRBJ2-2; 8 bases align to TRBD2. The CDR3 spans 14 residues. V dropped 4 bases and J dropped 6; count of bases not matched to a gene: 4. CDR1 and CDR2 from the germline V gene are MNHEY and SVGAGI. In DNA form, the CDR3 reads TGTGCCAGCAGTTCGACGCGGGGGGCCGGGGAGCTGTTTTTT. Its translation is CASSSTRGAGELFF.

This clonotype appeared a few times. The CDR3: CASSLSSGVESPLHF. As DNA, the CDR3 is TGTGCCAGCAGTTTATCGTCAGGGGTGGAATCACCCCTCCACTTT. The chain couples TRBV27 to TRBJ1-6, with a possible D match to TRBD1 (6 bases). Trimming removed 0 bases at V and 10 bases at J, with 13 bases between. This CDR3 contains 15 residues. Germline CDR1 is MNHEY and CDR2 is SMNVEV (reference sequence).